The 19 T cell receptor beta chains reported below all come from one sample, sequenced in a study of metastatic and nonmetastatic thyroid tumors. TCRdb recomputed clones from the PCR reads via MiXCR. The sample holds around 6,100 clones, approximately 30% seen once. No patient had received any treatment before thyroid surgery. Sequencing was carried out using adjacent normal tissue. Every receptor here comes from a female donor with papillary thyroid cancer or a benign thyroid nodule (not recorded which). Some clones in this sample may be carry-over from other donors' samples.

The sample holds many counts of this clone. The rearrangement links TRBV13 to TRBJ2-3; 7 nucleotides agree with TRBD2. V lost 5 bases, J lost 0 bases, and 5 bases stayed unmatched. The germline V gene has CDR1 PRHDT and CDR2 FYEKMQ (reference sequence). This CDR3 is 15 amino acids long. The CDR3 sequence is CASSPSGTSTDTQYF. The DNA of the CDR3 is TGTGCCAGCAGCCCGAGCGGGACTAGCACAGATACGCAGTATTTT. The full variable domain, in which reference TRBV13 and TRBJ2-3 provide the parts outside the CDR3, is AAGVIQSPRHLIKEKRETATLKCYPIPRHDTVYWYQQGPGQDPQFLISFYEKMQSDKGSIPDRFSAQQFSDYHSELNMSSLELGDSALYFCASSPSGTSTDTQYFGPGTRLTVL.

The rearrangement uses TRBV18 and TRBJ2-7; D gene uncertain. Trimming shortened V by 1 base and J by 0 bases, and 10 bases separated the two germline ends. This CDR3 contains 15 residues. The germline V gene encodes CDR1 KGHSH and CDR2 LQKENI. This CDR3 reads CASSPLSETSYEQYF. The DNA for the CDR3 is TGTGCCAGCTCACCACTCAGCGAAACCTCCTACGAGCAGTACTTC. The full variable domain, rest sourced from reference TRBV18 and TRBJ2-7, is NAGVMQNPRHLVRRRGQEARLRCSPMKGHSHVYWYRQLPEEGLKFMVYLQKENIIDESGMPKERFSAEFPKEGPSILRIQQVVRGDSAAYFCASSPLSETSYEQYFGPGTRLTVT.

By share, this clone counts as medium-sized (0.01 to 0.1%). This chain's CDR3 is CASSFVGQDNQPQHF. CDR3 nucleotide sequence: TGTGCCAGCAGTTTCGTCGGTCAGGACAATCAGCCCCAGCATTTT. V gene TRBV28 combines with J gene TRBJ1-5; D unresolved. CDR3 length equals 15 residues. Germline V CDR1 and CDR2: MDHEN, SYDVKM. The ends were cut back, 3 bases at V and 3 bases at J, with 12 bases in the middle.

Within the sample, this clone is medium-sized (0.01 to 0.1%). V and J are TRBV19 and TRBJ1-2; no clear D. The germline V gene encodes CDR1 LNHDA and CDR2 SQIVND (reference sequence). There are 15 residues in the CDR3. The ends were cut back, 3 bases at V and 0 bases at J, with 11 bases in the middle. The CDR3 reads CASSIGPSANYGYTF. The CDR3 nucleotides read TGTGCCAGTAGTATTGGGCCCAGCGCTAACTATGGCTACACCTTC. The entire variable domain, with the rest obtained from reference TRBV19 and TRBJ1-2, is as follows: DGGITQSPKYLFRKEGQNVTLSCEQNLNHDAMYWYRQDPGQGLRLIYYSQIVNDFQKGDIAEGYSVSREKKESFPLTVTSAQKNPTAFYLCASSIGPSANYGYTFGSGTRLTVV.

This clone was counted between two and nine times. The chain employs TRBV2 and TRBJ2-7; 8 nucleotides match TRBD2. CDR3 length: 14 residues. Germline lookup yields CDR1 SNHLY and CDR2 FYNNEI. Trimming at V came to 7 bases and at J to 0 bases, leaving 5 bases not matched to a gene. This chain's CDR3 is CASKRSGSSYEQYF. The CDR3 coding sequence is TGTGCCAGCAAGAGGAGCGGGAGCTCCTACGAGCAGTACTTC.

This clone was recorded a few times. The V gene is TRBV28, the J gene TRBJ2-3; 10 nucleotides line up with TRBD2. Germline CDR1 is MDHEN and CDR2 is SYDVKM. The J segment lost 3 bases and the V segment lost 1 base, leaving 7 bases of the junction unmatched. The CDR3 spans 17 residues. The CDR3 DNA sequence: TGTGCCAGCAGTTTATTCCTTAGCGGGAGGAAGACAGATACGCAGTATTTT. Translation gives CASSLFLSGRKTDTQYF.

The chain combines TRBV11-3 with TRBJ1-1; D unclear. Germline assignment: CDR1 SGHNT and CDR2 YENEEA. The CDR3 extends over 13 amino acids. V was trimmed by 6 bases and J by 0 bases, leaving 8 bases between them. The CDR3 region is CASRTSVNTEAFF. CDR3 in DNA: TGTGCCAGCAGAACATCTGTGAACACTGAAGCTTTCTTT.

Within the sample, this clone is medium-sized. The CDR3 is CASSVLEDEQYF. The CDR3 DNA reads as TGTGCCAGCAGCGTATTAGAGGACGAGCAGTACTTC. V gene TRBV9 combines with J gene TRBJ2-7; D not resolved. Between the trimmed V and J ends, which lost 1 base and 5 bases, there was a span of 7 bases. Germline V gene data show CDR1 as SGDLS and CDR2 as YYNGEE. This CDR3 has 12 residues.

This clone was recorded a few times. This sequence joins TRBV10-1 and TRBJ2-7; 10 bases line up with TRBD2. Looked up from germline, CDR1 is WNHNN and CDR2 is SYGVQD (reference sequence). The CDR3 has 14 residues. The V gene end was trimmed by 4 bases and the J gene end by 5 bases; junction bases not matched to a gene: 5. CDR3 sequence: CASSGSSGSHEQYF. Written as DNA, the CDR3 is TGCGCCAGCAGTGGGTCTAGCGGGAGCCACGAGCAGTACTTC.

This clone was observed a few times. CDR3 residues: CASSPSGNTEAFF. The CDR3 DNA follows: TGTGCCAGCAGTCCCTCAGGGAACACTGAAGCTTTCTTT. The chain links TRBV6-2 or TRBV6-3 to TRBJ1-1; no clear D. Germline V CDR1 and CDR2: MNHEY, SVGEGT. The CDR3 has 13 amino acids. V was clipped by 5 bases and J by 1 base, with 8 bases between them.

The table lists this clone with a few counts. One end of the junction is discordant with germline, which a read error may explain. V and J are TRBV28 and TRBJ1-1; D is undetermined. The CDR3 runs to 13 residues. Germline V gene data show CDR1 as MDHEN and CDR2 as SYDVKM. Written as DNA, the CDR3 is TGTTCCAGCATTTTCCACAGTGACACTGAAGCTTTCTTT. Translated, it gives CSSIFHSDTEAFF.

Points on this clone: At the DNA level, this CDR3 is encoded by other sequences in the same sample as well. The CDR3 DNA reads as TGCGCCAGCAGCTTGCAAACCGGTGCGGGTTTAGCTTTCTTT. It encodes CASSLQTGAGLAFF. This chain uses TRBV5-1 with TRBJ1-1, with D unclear. V was pared by 1 base and J by 10 bases, with 17 bases between. The CDR3 runs 14 residues. Germline V gene data show CDR1 as SGHRS and CDR2 as YFSETQ.

In this sample, this clone is medium-sized. The V gene is TRBV7-2, the J gene TRBJ2-3, with a possible D match to TRBD2 (6 bases). The CDR3 runs 14 residues. V dropped 5 bases and J dropped 4 bases, with 13 bases sitting between them. The germline gives CDR1 SGHTA, CDR2 FQGNSA. CDR3 bases: TGTGCCAGCAGCCAACTCGCGGGGTCAGATACGCAGTATTTT. Residues: CASSQLAGSDTQYF.

Notes on this clone: Here the CDR3 omits its conserved ending phenylalanine or tryptophan, so a read error is the likely source. This chain uses TRBV9 with TRBJ2-7, with D hard to call. The germline V gene encodes CDR1 SGDLS and CDR2 YYNGEE. V was cut by 0 bases and J by 4 bases, with 8 bases left in between. The CDR3 spans 13 residues. The CDR3 sequence: CASSVDRGYEQYS. The CDR3 DNA sequence: TGTGCCAGCAGCGTAGACCGCGGATACGAGCAGTACTCC.

The rearrangement links TRBV6-1 to TRBJ1-5, with 7 bases identical to TRBD1. Germline trimming cut 10 bases from V and 0 bases from J; bases unmatched to any gene: 15. The CDR3 covers 17 residues. The germline gives CDR1 MNHNS, CDR2 SASEGT. The CDR3: CAIDELAGGHSNQPQHF. The CDR3 DNA follows: TGTGCCATCGACGAACTGGCAGGGGGGCATAGCAATCAGCCCCAGCATTTT.

A note on this clone: Other nucleotide sequences from this sample produce the same CDR3. V gene TRBV2 combines with J gene TRBJ2-7, with TRBD1 identical over 8 bases. The CDR3 length is 12 residues. Germline CDR1 is SNHLY and CDR2 is FYNNEI. V lost 6 bases to trimming and J lost 3 bases; unmatched junction nucleotides: 1. The CDR3 DNA is TGTGCCAGCAGAGACAGGGGCTACGAGCAGTACTTC. Translated, it gives CASRDRGYEQYF.

This clone appeared a few times. The CDR3 region is CASTSSSGISYEQYF. The DNA of the CDR3 is TGTGCCAGCACCTCCTCTAGCGGGATCTCCTACGAGCAGTACTTC. The V and J genes are TRBV28 and TRBJ2-7, with 9 bases identical to TRBD2. The germline CDR1 and CDR2 sequences are MDHEN and SYDVKM. The V segment lost 7 bases and the J segment 0 bases; nucleotides outside the gene matches: 7. The CDR3 length is 15 residues.

This clone has only one observation. This sequence joins TRBV7-8 and TRBJ2-7; D not certain. V was trimmed by 3 bases and J by 2 bases, leaving 8 bases between them. CDR1 is SGHVS, CDR2 FQNEAQ, per germline. The CDR3 is 13 amino acids. The CDR3 DNA is TGTGCCAGCAGCTTCTACGGGCCCTACGAGCAGTACTTC. The encoded protein is CASSFYGPYEQYF.

The chain has TRBV11-2 and TRBJ2-1; TRBD2 matches at 11 bases. The ends lost 5 bases at V and 4 bases at J; junction bases unmatched: 7. The CDR3 length is 16 residues. Germline values: CDR1 SGHAT, CDR2 FQNNGV. CDR3 sequence (DNA): TGTGCCAGCAGCAGATGGGGACTAGCGGATTACAATGAGCAGTTCTTC. Its translation: CASSRWGLADYNEQFF.